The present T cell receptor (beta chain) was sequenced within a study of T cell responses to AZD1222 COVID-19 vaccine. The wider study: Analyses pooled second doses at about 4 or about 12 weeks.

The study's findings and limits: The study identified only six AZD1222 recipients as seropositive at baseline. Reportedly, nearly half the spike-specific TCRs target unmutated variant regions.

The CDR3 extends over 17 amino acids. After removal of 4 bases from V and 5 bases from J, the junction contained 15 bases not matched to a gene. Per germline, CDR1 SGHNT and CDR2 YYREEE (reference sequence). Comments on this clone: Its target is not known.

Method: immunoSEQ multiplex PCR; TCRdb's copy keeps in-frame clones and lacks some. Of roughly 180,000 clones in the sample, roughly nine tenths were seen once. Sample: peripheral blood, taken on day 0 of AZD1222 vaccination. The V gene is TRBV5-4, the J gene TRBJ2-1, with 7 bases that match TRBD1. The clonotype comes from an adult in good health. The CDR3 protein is CASSNGWDSEVNNEQFF. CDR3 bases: TGTGCCAGCAGCAACGGATGGGACAGTGAAGTAAACAATGAGCAGTTCTTC.